This T cell receptor beta chain derives from a study of cytomegalovirus exposure and HLA in healthy donors. Germline V CDR1 and CDR2: MNHEY, SMNVEV (reference sequence). The CDR3 runs 14 residues. V gave up 3 bases and J gave up 5 bases; unmatched junction bases: 4. Clones were sequenced by immunoSEQ multiplex PCR, and TCRdb holds only the in-frame ones, with some missing. Of 250,000 to 400,000 clones listed, approximately 91% are singletons. The clonotype originates from a man aged 30 to 39 in good health and CMV-seronegative. This chain joins TRBV27 and TRBJ2-5, with TRBD1 matching over 9 bases. The sample consisted of PBMCs. This CDR3 reads CASSFGTGRETQYF. The CDR3 DNA follows: TGTGCCAGCAGTTTCGGGACAGGGCGTGAGACCCAGTACTTC.